What follows is one T cell receptor beta chain and its context. This sample is drawn from a study of control samples from healthy donors and cancer patients. Produced via immunoSEQ multiplex PCR; TCRdb's table is partial and in-frame only. This table has roughly 400,000 clones, about nine tenths appearing once. The material sequenced was PBMCs. This receptor was taken from a man aged 35 to 55 with head and neck cancer.

In DNA form, the CDR3 reads TGTGCCAGCAGCCTGGGACTTAACTATGGCTACACCTTC. Its translation: CASSLGLNYGYTF. The chain joins TRBV11-2 to TRBJ1-2; TRBD1 might be the D (5 bases). Germline V CDR1 and CDR2: SGHAT, FQNNGV. The CDR3 spans 13 residues. V was cut by 5 bases and J by 1 base, with 8 bases left in between.